This T cell receptor beta chain was sequenced in a study of blood T cell repertoires in COVID-19 (dated by TCRdb to between 2020 and 2021). With regard to the full study: Collaborator samples came from the United States, Italy and Spain and covered acute and convalescent phases of COVID-19. The prospective study material was composed of cDNA or gDNA derived from T cells, B-cell-depleted T cells, or PBMCs. Deeply sampled blood TCRbeta repertoires from subjects exposed to, actively infected with, or recovered from COVID-19 were included in the dataset. The repertoires were released in a freely available public database meant as a resource for research on the immune response to SARS-CoV-2. The samples were drawn from two sources: the first 160 participants of the ongoing ImmuneRACE study, and 950 to 1,500 subjects contributed by 6 global collaborators. The sample metadata nearly always contained a de-identified subject ID, COVID-19 status, age in years and sex. Where available, HLA class I and class II types were obtained from metadata supplied by the sample provider rather than from assay-based typing.

Summary of the overall study and its limitations: How much clinical and demographic metadata was included differed by source and by participant, and the metadata was provided uncurated.

A few counts support this clone. What antigen it recognizes has not been identified. No quality values exist for individual bases; no much larger clone is one base distant. Whole blood was collected in K2EDTA tubes by collaborating institutions according to the institutions' own protocols. Collaborator samples were shipped for TCRbeta analysis as frozen whole blood, isolated PBMCs, or DNA extracted from either sample type. The germline V gene supplies CDR1 SNHLY and CDR2 FYNNEI. The CDR3 holds 12 amino acids from the cysteine to the phenylalanine. The sequence is cut down to CDR3 DNA, 36 bases in frame from base 1. The germline V and J ends show losses of 5 bases and 9 bases respectively, and no gene match explains 5 bases of the junction. TCRbeta CDR3 regions were amplified from genomic DNA by means of the immunoSEQ Assay, a bias-controlled multiplex PCR. On the authors' methods: The number of nucleated cells in each sample was estimated by amplification of reference gene primers within the assay. To quantify the absolute abundance of each unique TCRbeta CDR3 rearrangement, sequence reads were collapsed and filtered. For each sample, productive Simpson clonality was calculated as the square root of Simpson's diversity index across productive rearrangements. The clones in this table, taken by TCRdb from immuneACCESS, are in-frame only. Not every clone is retained; where verified, under half of the shortfall comes from an unresolved V gene, and the cause of the rest is unknown. Clone size and V and J calls were adopted from that table, with D and trimming inferred from the DNA. The sample contains 180,000 or so clones, approximately 91% of them found a single time. Of the sample, about 6.7% falls within the top ten clones.

This receptor was identified in a man between 35 and 55 years old with acute or convalescent COVID-19. The chain was built from TRBV2 and TRBJ2-3, and TRBD1 matches 7 of the central bases. The source material was peripheral blood. The CDR3 reads CASSSGTVTQYF. The DNA sequence is as follows: TGTGCCAGCAGTTCCGGGACAGTAACGCAGTATTTT.